These 18 T cell receptor beta chains came from one sample sequenced in a study of T-cell memory formation after mild COVID-19. TCRdb processed the 5' RACE reads anew with MiXCR; each CDR3 protein has one entry. The table has more than 300,000 distinct CDR3 sequences, around 20% seen once. Sequenced sample: PBMCs or a T cell subset sorted from them (not recorded which). All receptors derive from a man aged 18 to 29 who had mild COVID-19 (a few samples of this study predate the infection). Cell type and time point are not known.

The rearrangement uses TRBV7-9 and TRBJ1-1; perhaps TRBD1 as D (5 bases). CDR1 SEHNR and CDR2 FQNEAQ come from the germline V gene (reference sequence). The CDR3 spans 14 residues. The germline V and J ends were trimmed by 10 bases and 1 base, with 16 bases remaining between them. Here the CDR3 reads CATGRGARNTEAFF. CDR3 DNA sequence: TGTGCCACCGGGCGAGGGGCCAGGAACACTGAAGCTTTCTTT.

The chain uses TRBV6-1 and TRBJ1-2; 9 bases are shared with TRBD1. The CDR3 has 15 residues. With V trimmed by 4 bases and J by 5 bases, 8 bases remained unmatched. Looked up from germline, CDR1 is MNHNS and CDR2 is SASEGT. The CDR3 DNA sequence: TGTGCCAGCAGTGTAGGACAGGGGTTCCGTTATGGCTACACCTTC. Protein: CASSVGQGFRYGYTF.

This clonotype was seen a handful of times. The chain is built from TRBV25-1 and TRBJ2-7; TRBD1 aligns across 8 bases. The CDR3 extends over 14 amino acids. Per the germline V gene, CDR1 is MGHDK and CDR2 is SYGVNS. V was clipped by 6 bases and J by 3 bases; unmatched bases: 7. CDR3 region: CASSEQTGDYEQYF. As DNA, the CDR3 is TGTGCCAGCAGCGAGCAGACAGGGGACTACGAGCAGTACTTC.

This clonotype showed up just a few times. This sequence joins TRBV24-1 and TRBJ2-1; the match to TRBD1 covers 8 bases. The CDR3 has 15 residues. V shed 3 bases, J shed 5 bases, and the junction held 5 bases outside the gene matches. CDR1 and CDR2 from the germline V gene are KGHDR and SFDVKD. The CDR3 DNA follows: TGTGCCACCAGTGATCCCGGGACAGGCGACAATGAGCAGTTCTTC. Protein sequence: CATSDPGTGDNEQFF.

This clonotype was recorded a few times. The J gene is TRBJ1-6, the V gene TRBV6-5, with D uncertain. V lost 8 bases to trimming and J lost 10 bases, with 15 bases between them. This CDR3 has 13 residues. Germline V CDR1 and CDR2: MNHEY, SVGAGI. CDR3 amino acids: CASRPPEESPLHF. The CDR3 DNA reads TGTGCCAGCCGGCCGCCAGAGGAATCACCCCTCCACTTT.

This clonotype has just a few counts. The CDR3 coding sequence is TGTGCCAGCAGCTACTATAGCGGGGAATACAATGAGCAGTTCTTC. Its translation: CASSYYSGEYNEQFF. The rearrangement joins TRBV7-6 to TRBJ2-1; 8 bases map to TRBD2. The CDR3 contains 15 residues. Germline V gene data show CDR1 as SGHVS and CDR2 as FNYEAQ. The V segment lost 4 bases and the J segment 4 bases; nucleotides outside the gene matches: 6.

The chain links TRBV19 to TRBJ1-2, with D hard to call. Germline CDR1 and CDR2: LNHDA and SQIVND (reference sequence). Trimming took 5 bases from V and 8 from J, leaving 15 bases between them. This CDR3 has 13 residues. The DNA of the CDR3 is TGTGCCAGTAGTCAAGCTTTAGAGGGCGGCTACACCTTC. This encodes CASSQALEGGYTF.

In this sample, this clonotype turned up a few times. The chain has TRBV7-2 and TRBJ1-2; D is perhaps TRBD1 (6 bases). CDR1 and CDR2 (germline): SGHTA, FQGNSA. Trimming removed 2 bases at V and 4 bases at J, with 11 bases between. The CDR3 loop spans 14 amino acids. The CDR3 loop reads CASSLSGGTYGYTF. In DNA, the CDR3 is TGTGCCAGCAGCTTATCGGGGGGCACCTATGGCTACACCTTC.

In its sample, this clonotype was seen many times. The chain employs TRBV4-3 and TRBJ1-6; D gene uncertain. Germline V gene data show CDR1 as LGHNA and CDR2 as YSLEER. CDR3 length: 14 residues. Between the trimmed V and J ends, which lost 3 bases and 10 bases, there was a span of 13 bases. Written as DNA, the CDR3 is TGCGCCAGCAGCCAGGCGGGATTAGTATCACCCCTCCACTTT. Protein: CASSQAGLVSPLHF.

Only a few counts were recorded for this clonotype. The chain is built from TRBV7-2 and TRBJ2-5; 7 bases map to TRBD2. The junction had 9 bases not matched to a gene; V was cut back by 5 bases and J by 6 bases. Germline V CDR1 and CDR2: SGHTA, FQGNSA. The CDR3 covers 14 residues. CDR3 nucleotides: TGTGCCAGCAGCCTCGGGGGGTTAAGGAAGACCCAGTACTTC. This gives the protein CASSLGGLRKTQYF.

This clonotype was seen a handful of times. V and J are TRBV7-9 and TRBJ2-1; D uncertain. From germline, CDR1 is SEHNR and CDR2 FQNEAQ (reference sequence). V lost 1 base and J lost 5, with 12 bases in between. This CDR3 contains 15 residues. CDR3 loop: CASSLESAGNNEQFF. Here the CDR3 DNA reads TGTGCCAGCAGCTTAGAGTCGGCAGGCAACAATGAGCAGTTCTTC.

This clonotype was found many times. This chain links TRBV4-1 with TRBJ2-1; D may correspond to TRBD1 or TRBD2 (5 bases each). This CDR3 has 18 residues. V shed 2 bases and J shed 6 bases, with 23 bases lying between them. The germline V gene has CDR1 MGHRA and CDR2 YSYEKL. The DNA of the CDR3 is TGCGCCAGCAGCCAACAAGATATCGGGACCAGCATCCGCAATGAGCAGTTCTTC. It codes for CASSQQDIGTSIRNEQFF.

This clonotype was seen a few times. The chain is built from TRBV12-3 or TRBV12-4 and TRBJ2-2; 8 positions match TRBD2. CDR3 size: 15 residues. Trimming at V came to 5 bases and at J to 4 bases, leaving 6 bases not matched to a gene. The CDR3 region is CASSLSGAGTGELFF. The CDR3, as DNA: TGTGCCAGCAGTCTTAGCGGGGCTGGCACCGGGGAGCTGTTTTTT.

This clonotype was recorded a few times. The V and J genes are TRBV18 and TRBJ2-7; TRBD2 is a possible D gene (5 bases). V dropped 3 bases and J dropped 0 bases, with 15 bases sitting between them. Germline V gene lookup returns CDR1 KGHSH and CDR2 LQKENI. CDR3 size: 16 residues. The CDR3: CASSPTRAVVSYEQYV. CDR3 sequence (DNA): TGTGCCAGCTCACCTACGCGGGCGGTCGTCTCCTACGAGCAGTACGTC.

V and J are TRBV6-5 and TRBJ2-3; 9 nucleotides agree with TRBD1. This CDR3 is 16 amino acids long. Trimming took 5 bases from V and 0 from J; bases not matched to a gene: 6. Germline V gives CDR1 MNHEY, CDR2 SVGAGI. The CDR3 nucleotides read TGTGCCAGCAGTCCAGGGACAGGGTCTAGCACAGATACGCAGTATTTT. Amino acids: CASSPGTGSSTDTQYF.

The genes are TRBV5-1 and TRBJ1-6; D is unresolved. The CDR3 is made up of 14 amino acids. Trimming shortened V by 0 bases and J by 8 bases, and 9 bases separated the two germline ends. The V gene's germline CDR1 is SGHRS and CDR2 YFSETQ. CDR3 sequence (DNA): TGCGCCAGCAGCTTGGACGCGGGTGATTCACCCCTCCACTTT. Translation gives CASSLDAGDSPLHF.

The sample holds a few counts of this clonotype. The J gene is TRBJ2-6, the V gene TRBV7-9; weak D call: TRBD2 (6 bases). The CDR3 has 17 amino acids. Germline V CDR1 and CDR2: SEHNR, FQNEAQ (reference sequence). V was cut by 8 bases and J by 0 bases, with 17 bases left in between. The CDR3: CASSSTGGNSGANVLTF. The CDR3 nucleotides are TGTGCCAGCTCATCTACCGGAGGGAACTCTGGGGCCAACGTCCTGACTTTC.

This clonotype was seen only a few times. V gene TRBV5-1 combines with J gene TRBJ1-1; no reliable D call. The CDR3 totals 14 residues. Germline CDR1 and CDR2: SGHRS and YFSETQ. Deletions cut 7 bases from V and 4 bases from J, with 17 bases between. The CDR3 DNA reads as TGCGCCAGCGAAGTCTCGCCTGGAGGCACTGAAGCTTTCTTT. Protein: CASEVSPGGTEAFF.